This paragraph reports one T cell receptor beta chain. Antigen unknown. The germline CDR1 and CDR2 sequences are MNHEY and SVGAGI. V gave up 4 bases and J gave up 1 base, with 6 bases separating them. The CDR3 runs 13 residues. This entry is derived from a study of cytotoxic CD8 clonotypes in ibrutinib-treated CLL. Assay used: immunoSEQ multiplex PCR; TCRdb lists only in-frame clones, some missing. The sample yields about 68,000 clones, about two thirds seen once. The study, taken as a whole, reports: Before falling back toward baseline at progression, clonality had risen at the time of ibrutinib response. Stable or contracted on treatment, public clonotypes were also uncommon.

The clonotype was recovered from a human donor with chronic lymphocytic leukemia. The sequencing used PBMCs, collected after 12 months of ibrutinib treatment. The genes are TRBV6-5 and TRBJ2-3; D gene unclear. In nucleotides, the CDR3 is TGTGCCAGCAGTTCCCTAGGCACAGATACGCAGTATTTT. It specifies CASSSLGTDTQYF.